A selection of T cell receptor beta chains follows, all from one sample in a study of T cells in localized non-small cell lung cancer. Method: immunoSEQ multiplex PCR; TCRdb's copy keeps in-frame clones and lacks some. The sample lists some 78,000 clones, 80% to 90% occurring once. This specimen was peripheral blood, taken before any cancer treatment. These receptors were collected from a man between 40 and 70 years old with stage I lung adenocarcinoma. CDR3s include the opening cysteine and the closing phenylalanine or tryptophan. D genes are given only for firm matches. Clone size is shown for a subset of rows, as once, few, many or a class of expanded clone.

TGTGCCAGCTCACCCAACTTACAGAGCAGTTATGGCTACACCTTC,CASSPNLQSSYGYTF,-,TRBV18,TRBJ1-2,-
TGTGCCAGCAGGGACACGTCTAACTATGGCTACACCTTC,CASRDTSNYGYTF,-,TRBV27,TRBJ1-2,once
TGTGCCAGTAGTAAGGTCAGGGGAGATGAGCAGTTCTTC,CASSKVRGDEQFF,-,TRBV19,TRBJ2-1,once
TGTGCCAGCAGCTCGGGTGATTGGGAAGAGACCCAGTACTTC,CASSSGDWEETQYF,-,TRBV9,TRBJ2-5,-
TGTGCCAGCAGTCAACCGGGACAGGGTTCCCCTTCCCTCGAATACTATGGCTACACCTTC,CASSQPGQGSPSLEYYGYTF,TRBD1,TRBV2,TRBJ1-2,-
TGTGCCAGCAGGAGGGGGGGAGGGTTCTACGAGCAGTACTTC,CASRRGGGFYEQYF,-,TRBV27,TRBJ2-7,-
TGTGCCATCAGTGAGTCAGTGGGAACTAATCAGCCCCAGCATTTT,CAISESVGTNQPQHF,-,TRBV10-3,TRBJ1-5,-
TGTGCCAGTAGTATAGGGGCAGGGGAGAATGAAAAACTGTTTTTT,CASSIGAGENEKLFF,-,TRBV19,TRBJ1-4,-
TGTGCCAGCAGTTACAGAGGACAGGGGCGGGGGGAGCAGTACTTC,CASSYRGQGRGEQYF,TRBD1,TRBV6-5,TRBJ2-7,-
TGCGCCAGCAGTGAGTCGGAGAGGGAGCTGTTTTTT,CASSESERELFF,-,TRBV10-2,TRBJ2-2,-
TGCGCCAGCAGCGTGGGACACTCCTATGGCTACACCTTC,CASSVGHSYGYTF,-,TRBV5-1,TRBJ1-2,-
TGTGCCAGCAGTTCCGAAAATAGCCGACAGGGCCCCTTTTCGAGCGCCTACGAGCAGTACTTC,CASSSENSRQGPFSSAYEQYF,TRBD1,TRBV28,TRBJ2-7,once
TGTGCCAGCTCCAGGGGTAGACGGGAGACCCAGTACTTC,CASSRGRRETQYF,-,TRBV2,TRBJ2-5,-
TGTGCCAGCTCACTTACGGCCCGGGGTGGCGAGCAGTACTTC,CASSLTARGGEQYF,-,TRBV18,TRBJ2-7,few
TGTGCCAGCAGCTTGCCGCCCTTGGGGGGAGTTAATGAGCAGTTCTTC,CASSLPPLGGVNEQFF,-,TRBV7-9,TRBJ2-1,-
TGTGCCAGCAGCCAAGAGGGAGGCTACACCTTC,CASSQEGGYTF,-,TRBV4-2,TRBJ1-2,-
TGTGCCAGCAGTTTCCTGCGGACAGGGGGGGGCTATGGCTACACCTTC,CASSFLRTGGGYGYTF,TRBD1,TRBV27,TRBJ1-2,-
TGCGCCAGCAGCCGAAGGACAGGACCCCAAGAGACCCAGTACTTC,CASSRRTGPQETQYF,TRBD1,TRBV5-1,TRBJ2-5,-
TGTGCTAGTGGTTTGCCAGGGACAGGGGGCCTGGTATACTTAGCTTTCTTT,CASGLPGTGGLVYLAFF,TRBD1,TRBV12-5,TRBJ1-1,-
TGTGCCAGCAGCTTAAGGACAGTCCCTTTCAATCAGCCCCAGCATTTT,CASSLRTVPFNQPQHF,-,TRBV5-5,TRBJ1-5,-
TGCGCCAGCTCCGGAGGGGCGGTGAACACTGAAGCTTTCTTT,CASSGGAVNTEAFF,-,TRBV5-1,TRBJ1-1,-
TGTGCCAGCAGCGGCCAGGGACTCCTCTATAATTCACCCCTCCACTTT,CASSGQGLLYNSPLHF,-,TRBV7-2,TRBJ1-6,-
TGTGCCAGCGGGGGGGGCTCCGTTTACGAGCAGTACTTC,CASGGGSVYEQYF,-,TRBV6-6,TRBJ2-7,-
TGTGCCAGCAGCGACCTTCGGCTTGAGCAGTTCTTC,CASSDLRLEQFF,-,TRBV7-9,TRBJ2-1,-
TGTGCCAGCAGCTTCGGGCTGGGGGAGACCCAGTACTTC,CASSFGLGETQYF,-,TRBV27,TRBJ2-5,-
TGCGCCAGCAGTGGAAGTAGTAGGGGGGAGACCCAGTACTTC,CASSGSSRGETQYF,-,TRBV10-2,TRBJ2-5,-
TGTGCCAGCAGTTTAAGACTAGCGTCCCGGATTGGCATAAATGAGCAGTTCTTC,CASSLRLASRIGINEQFF,TRBD2,TRBV27,TRBJ2-1,-
TGTGCCAGCAGCTTAGGCGGAACGGGACTGTCAAATGAGCAGTTCTTC,CASSLGGTGLSNEQFF,-,TRBV7-2,TRBJ2-1,-
TGTGCCAGCAGTCAGGGTAACAACAATCAGCCCCAGCATTTT,CASSQGNNNQPQHF,-,TRBV6-6,TRBJ1-5,-
-,CASTSGHTYNEQFF,-,TRBV27,TRBJ2-1,few
TGTGCCAGCTCACCTTACACTAGCGGGGGACAAGAGACCCAGTACTTC,CASSPYTSGGQETQYF,TRBD2,TRBV18,TRBJ2-5,-
TGTGCCAGCAGTGAATGGCAGGACAATGAGCAGTTCTTC,CASSEWQDNEQFF,-,TRBV25-1,TRBJ2-1,-
TGTGCCAGCAGCGTCGGAGGAAGGGACACTGAAGCTTTCTTT,CASSVGGRDTEAFF,-,TRBV9,TRBJ1-1,-
TGTGCCAGCAGCCAGGGGGTCGTCAATGAGCAGTTCTTC,CASSQGVVNEQFF,TRBD1,TRBV7-2,TRBJ2-1,once
TGTGCCAGCACCGTTAGTTGGAATGAGCAGTTCTTC,CASTVSWNEQFF,-,TRBV5-5,TRBJ2-1,-
TGTGCCAGCAGTCCCCTGAGGTTGGGAAATACGCAGTATTTT,CASSPLRLGNTQYF,-,TRBV6-5,TRBJ2-3,-
TGTGCCAGCAGTACTCGGAGGTTCGAAAAACTGTTTTTT,CASSTRRFEKLFF,-,TRBV6-1,TRBJ1-4,-
TGCAGCGTTGAAGGAGTCACGAGCTCCTACAATGAGCAGTTCTTC,CSVEGVTSSYNEQFF,-,TRBV29-1,TRBJ2-1,-
TGTGCCAGCAGCAACGAACCGGGAACTGAAGCTTTCTTT,CASSNEPGTEAFF,-,TRBV11-3,TRBJ1-1,once
TGTGCTAGTGTATCGGTAGGCAATCAGCCCCAGCATTTT,CASVSVGNQPQHF,-,TRBV12-5,TRBJ1-5,-